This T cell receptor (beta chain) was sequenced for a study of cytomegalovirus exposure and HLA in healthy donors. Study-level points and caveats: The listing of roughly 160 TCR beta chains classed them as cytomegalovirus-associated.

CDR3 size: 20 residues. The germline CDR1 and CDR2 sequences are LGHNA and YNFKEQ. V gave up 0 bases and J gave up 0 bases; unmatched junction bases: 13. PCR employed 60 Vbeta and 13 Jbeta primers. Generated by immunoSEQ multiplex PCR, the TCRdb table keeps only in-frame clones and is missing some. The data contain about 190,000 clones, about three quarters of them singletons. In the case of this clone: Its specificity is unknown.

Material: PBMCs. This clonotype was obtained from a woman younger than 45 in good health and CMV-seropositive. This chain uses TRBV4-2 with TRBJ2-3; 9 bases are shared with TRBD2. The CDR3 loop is CASSQEEGLAGPPSTDTQYF. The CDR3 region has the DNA TGTGCCAGCAGCCAAGAAGAAGGCCTAGCGGGACCCCCTAGCACAGATACGCAGTATTTT.